This entry lists 5 T cell receptor beta chains sequenced from one sample in a study of blood T cell repertoires in COVID-19. The assay was immunoSEQ multiplex PCR, and TCRdb's table has in-frame clones only and misses some. The sample comprises approximately 300,000 clones, roughly 90% of which are singletons, and 11% rests with the top ten. The sequencing sample was made of peripheral blood. The receptor source for this set is a woman younger than 45 with COVID-19, enrolled during active disease.

The chain carries TRBV6-1 and TRBJ2-4, with 9 bases that match TRBD2. The germline V gene has CDR1 MNHNS and CDR2 SASEGT. J gave up 8 bases and V 3 bases, and 5 bases lay outside the gene matches. The CDR3 is 14 amino acids. The DNA of the CDR3 is TGTGCCAGCAGTGAGCTAGCGGGAAGGGACATTCAGTACTTC. Translated: CASSELAGRDIQYF.

The V call is TRBV5-1, the J call TRBJ2-1; 14 nucleotides align to TRBD2. V shed 4 bases and J 8 bases; nucleotides not matched to a gene: 5. The CDR3 extends over 15 amino acids. Germline V CDR1 and CDR2: SGHRS, YFSETQ. CDR3 amino acids: CASSQGTSGSDEQFF. The CDR3, as DNA: TGCGCCAGCAGCCAAGGGACTAGCGGGAGCGATGAGCAGTTCTTC.

V is TRBV10-2 and J is TRBJ2-7; the D is unclear. This CDR3 is built from 14 residues. Germline V gene sequence: CDR1 WSHSY, CDR2 SAAADI. V dropped 2 bases and J dropped 0 bases, with 8 bases sitting between them. DNA of the CDR3: TGCGCCAGCAGTGAGGGAAGGAGCTCCTACGAGCAGTACTTC. This translates into CASSEGRSSYEQYF.

The genes are TRBV5-1 and TRBJ2-3; 10 bases align to TRBD2. The CDR3 extends over 21 amino acids. Per germline, CDR1 SGHRS and CDR2 YFSETQ. After removal of 3 bases from V and 2 bases from J, the junction contained 21 bases not matched to a gene. CDR3 sequence reads: CASSSSKINTGLASLTDTQYF. The DNA of the CDR3 is TGCGCCAGCAGCTCCTCGAAAATTAATACGGGACTAGCGAGCCTCACAGATACGCAGTATTTT.

The genes are TRBV4-1 and TRBJ1-6, with unresolved D. The CDR3 is 17 residues long. From germline, CDR1 is MGHRA and CDR2 YSYEKL. Trimming removed 0 bases from V and 6 bases from J, with 15 bases in between. CDR3 sequence reads: CASSQEAARFVNSPLHF. The CDR3 nucleotides read TGCGCCAGCAGCCAAGAGGCAGCTAGATTTGTTAATTCACCCCTCCACTTT.